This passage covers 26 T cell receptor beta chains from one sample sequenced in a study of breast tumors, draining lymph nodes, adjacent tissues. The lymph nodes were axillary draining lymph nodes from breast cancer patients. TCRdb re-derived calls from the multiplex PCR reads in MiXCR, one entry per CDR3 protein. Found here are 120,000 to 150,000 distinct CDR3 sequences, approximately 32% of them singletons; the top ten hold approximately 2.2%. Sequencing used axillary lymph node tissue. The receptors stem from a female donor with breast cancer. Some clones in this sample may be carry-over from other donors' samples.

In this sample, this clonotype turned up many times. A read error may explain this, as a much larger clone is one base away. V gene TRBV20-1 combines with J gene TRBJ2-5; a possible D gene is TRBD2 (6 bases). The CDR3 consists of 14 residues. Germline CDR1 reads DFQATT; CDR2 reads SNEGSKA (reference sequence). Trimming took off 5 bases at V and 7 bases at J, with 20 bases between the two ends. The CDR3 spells CSADRLGARATQYF. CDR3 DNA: TGCAGTGCTGACCGACTAGGTGCTAGAGCGACCCAGTACTTC.

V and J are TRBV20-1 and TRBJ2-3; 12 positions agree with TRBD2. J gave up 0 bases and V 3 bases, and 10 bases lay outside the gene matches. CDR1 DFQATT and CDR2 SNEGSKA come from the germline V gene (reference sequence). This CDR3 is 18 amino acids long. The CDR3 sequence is CSASASGGAMTSTDTQYF. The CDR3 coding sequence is TGCAGTGCTAGTGCTAGCGGGGGGGCCATGACGAGCACAGATACGCAGTATTTT.

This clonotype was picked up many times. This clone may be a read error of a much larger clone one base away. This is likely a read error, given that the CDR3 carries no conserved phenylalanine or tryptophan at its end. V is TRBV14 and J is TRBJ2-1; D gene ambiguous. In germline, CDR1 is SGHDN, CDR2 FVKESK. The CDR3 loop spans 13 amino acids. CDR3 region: CASTQDLYNEQFS. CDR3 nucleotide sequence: TGTGCCAGCACCCAAGACCTATACAATGAGCAGTTCTCC.

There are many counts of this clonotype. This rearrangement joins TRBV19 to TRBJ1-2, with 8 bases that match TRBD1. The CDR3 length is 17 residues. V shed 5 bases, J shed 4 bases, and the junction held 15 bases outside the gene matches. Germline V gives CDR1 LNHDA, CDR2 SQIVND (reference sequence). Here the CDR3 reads CASSSYGTGAWAYGYTF. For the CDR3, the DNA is TGTGCCAGTAGTTCCTACGGGACAGGCGCCTGGGCCTATGGCTACACCTTC. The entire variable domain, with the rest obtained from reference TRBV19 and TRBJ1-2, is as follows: DGGITQSPKYLFRKEGQNVTLSCEQNLNHDAMYWYRQDPGQGLRLIYYSQIVNDFQKGDIAEGYSVSREKKESFPLTVTSAQKNPTAFYLCASSSYGTGAWAYGYTFGSGTRLTVV.

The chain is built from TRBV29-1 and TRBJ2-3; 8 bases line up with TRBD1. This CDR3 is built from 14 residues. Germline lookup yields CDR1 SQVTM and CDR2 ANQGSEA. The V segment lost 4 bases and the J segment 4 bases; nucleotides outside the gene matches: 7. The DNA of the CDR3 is TGCAGCGTTGTCAGGGGGCAGTTAGCAGATACGCAGTATTTT. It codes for CSVVRGQLADTQYF.

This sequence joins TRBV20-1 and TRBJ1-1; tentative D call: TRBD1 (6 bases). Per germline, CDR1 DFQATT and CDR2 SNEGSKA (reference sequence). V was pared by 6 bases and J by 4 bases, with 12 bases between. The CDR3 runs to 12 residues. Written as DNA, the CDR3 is TGCAGTGCCCTAGACAGGCTCACTGAAGCTTTCTTT. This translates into CSALDRLTEAFF.

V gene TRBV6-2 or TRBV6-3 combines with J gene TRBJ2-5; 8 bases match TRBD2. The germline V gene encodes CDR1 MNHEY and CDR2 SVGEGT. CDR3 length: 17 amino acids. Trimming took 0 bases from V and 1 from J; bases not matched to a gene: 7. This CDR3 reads CASSYSPKTSGQETQYF. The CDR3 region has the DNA TGTGCCAGCAGTTACTCCCCAAAAACTAGCGGCCAAGAGACCCAGTACTTC.

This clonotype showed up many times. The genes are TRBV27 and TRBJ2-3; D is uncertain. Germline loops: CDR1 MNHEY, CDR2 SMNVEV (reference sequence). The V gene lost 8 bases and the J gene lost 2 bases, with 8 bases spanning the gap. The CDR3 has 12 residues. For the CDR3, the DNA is TGTGCCAGCTGCGACACCACAGATACGCAGTATTTT. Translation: CASCDTTDTQYF.

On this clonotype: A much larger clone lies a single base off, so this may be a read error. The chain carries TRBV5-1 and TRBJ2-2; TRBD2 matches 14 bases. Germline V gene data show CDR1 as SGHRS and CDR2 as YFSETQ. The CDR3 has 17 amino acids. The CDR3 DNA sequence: TGTGCCAGCGCCAGGACTAGCGGGGGGCCCTACACCGGGGAGCTGTTTTTT. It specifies CASARTSGGPYTGELFF.

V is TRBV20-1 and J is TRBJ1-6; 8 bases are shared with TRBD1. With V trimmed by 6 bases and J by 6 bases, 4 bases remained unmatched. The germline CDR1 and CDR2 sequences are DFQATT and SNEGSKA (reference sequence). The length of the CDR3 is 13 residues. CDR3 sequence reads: CSAKGQVNSPLHF. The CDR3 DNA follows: TGCAGTGCAAAGGGACAGGTTAATTCACCCCTCCACTTT.

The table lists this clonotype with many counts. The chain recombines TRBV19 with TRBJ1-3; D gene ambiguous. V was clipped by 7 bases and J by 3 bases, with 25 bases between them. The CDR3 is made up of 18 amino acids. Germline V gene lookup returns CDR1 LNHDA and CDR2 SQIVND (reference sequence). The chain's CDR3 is CASTLSFLRDWDGNTIYF. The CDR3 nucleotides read TGTGCCAGTACTTTATCGTTTCTCCGGGATTGGGATGGAAACACCATATATTTT.

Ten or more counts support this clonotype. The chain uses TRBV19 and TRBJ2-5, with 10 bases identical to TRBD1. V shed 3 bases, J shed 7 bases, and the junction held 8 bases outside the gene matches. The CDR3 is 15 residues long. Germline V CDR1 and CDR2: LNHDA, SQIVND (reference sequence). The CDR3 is CASSMGETGGWTQYF. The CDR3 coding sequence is TGTGCCAGTAGTATGGGAGAGACAGGGGGCTGGACCCAGTACTTC.

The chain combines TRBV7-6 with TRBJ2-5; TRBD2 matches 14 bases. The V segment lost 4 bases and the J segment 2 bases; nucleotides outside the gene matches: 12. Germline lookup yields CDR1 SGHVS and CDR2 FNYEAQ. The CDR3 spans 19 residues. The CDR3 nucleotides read TGTGCCAGCAGCTCTCAGTCGACTAGCGGGGGGGCAAGGCAAGAGACCCAGTACTTC. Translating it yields CASSSQSTSGGARQETQYF.

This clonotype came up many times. CDR3: CASSFYMGYNEQFF. CDR3 coding DNA: TGTGCCAGCAGCTTTTATATGGGGTACAATGAGCAGTTCTTC. This rearrangement joins TRBV5-8 to TRBJ2-1, with D unresolved. CDR3 size: 14 residues. CDR1 and CDR2 from the germline V gene are SGHTS and YDEGEE. V was trimmed by 2 bases and J by 4 bases, leaving 10 bases between them.

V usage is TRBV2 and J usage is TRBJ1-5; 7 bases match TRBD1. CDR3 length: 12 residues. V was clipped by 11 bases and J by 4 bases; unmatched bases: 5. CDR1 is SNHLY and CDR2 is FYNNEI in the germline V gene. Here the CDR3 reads CAAGGGNQPQHF. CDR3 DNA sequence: TGTGCCGCAGGGGGGGGAAATCAGCCCCAGCATTTT.

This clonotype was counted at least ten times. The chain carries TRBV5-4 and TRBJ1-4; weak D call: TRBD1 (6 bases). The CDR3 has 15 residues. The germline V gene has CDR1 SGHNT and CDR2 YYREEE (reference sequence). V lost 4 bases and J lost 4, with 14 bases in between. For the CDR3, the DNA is TGTGCCAGCAGCCCGGGGGGGGGCGGTAATGAAAAACTGTTTTTT. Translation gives CASSPGGGGNEKLFF.

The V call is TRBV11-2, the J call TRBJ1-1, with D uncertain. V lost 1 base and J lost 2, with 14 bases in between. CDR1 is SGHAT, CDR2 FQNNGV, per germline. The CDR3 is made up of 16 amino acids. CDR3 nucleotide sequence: TGTGCCAGCAGCTTAGGCCTCAGAGAAGCTAACACTGAAGCTTTCTTT. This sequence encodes CASSLGLREANTEAFF.

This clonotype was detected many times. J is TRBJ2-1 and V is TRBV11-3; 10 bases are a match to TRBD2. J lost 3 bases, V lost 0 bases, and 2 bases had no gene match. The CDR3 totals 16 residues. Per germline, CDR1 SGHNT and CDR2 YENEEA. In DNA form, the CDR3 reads TGTGCCAGCAGCTTAGATCCTAGCGGGGGCTACAATGAGCAGTTCTTC. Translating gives CASSLDPSGGYNEQFF.

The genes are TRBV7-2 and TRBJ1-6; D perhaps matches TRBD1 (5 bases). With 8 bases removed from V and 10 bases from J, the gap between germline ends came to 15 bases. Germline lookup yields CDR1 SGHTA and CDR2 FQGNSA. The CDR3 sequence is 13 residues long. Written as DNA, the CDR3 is TGTGCCAGCCAAGTAGCGGGGGGATCACCCCTCCACTTT. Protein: CASQVAGGSPLHF. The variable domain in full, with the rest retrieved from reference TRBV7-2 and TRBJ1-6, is GAGVSQSPSNKVTEKGKDVELRCDPISGHTALYWYRQSLGQGLEFLIYFQGNSAPDKSGLPSDRFSAERTGGSVSTLTIQRTQQEDSAVYLCASQVAGGSPLHFGNGTRLTVT.

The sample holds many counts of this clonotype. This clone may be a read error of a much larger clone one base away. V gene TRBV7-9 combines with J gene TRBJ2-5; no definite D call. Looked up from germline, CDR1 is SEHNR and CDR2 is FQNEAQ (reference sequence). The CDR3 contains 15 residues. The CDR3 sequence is CASSAPLGLQETQHF. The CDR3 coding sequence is TGTGCCAGCAGCGCACCGTTGGGTTTGCAAGAGACCCAGCACTTC. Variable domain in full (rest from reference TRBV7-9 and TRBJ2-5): DTGVSQNPRHKITKRGQNVTFRCDPISEHNRLYWYRQTLGQGPEFLTYFQNEAQLEKSRLLSDRFSAERPKGSFSTLEIQRTEQGDSAMYLCASSAPLGLQETQHFGPGTRLLVL.

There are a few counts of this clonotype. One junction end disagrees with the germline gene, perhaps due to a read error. CDR3 nucleotide sequence: TGCAGTGCTAGAGATTTACCCGCCTCCTCCGAGCAGTACTTC. This codes for CSARDLPASSEQYF. The V call is TRBV20-1, the J call TRBJ2-7; D remains unclear. Germline CDR1 and CDR2: DFQATT and SNEGSKA (reference sequence). The CDR3 runs to 14 residues.

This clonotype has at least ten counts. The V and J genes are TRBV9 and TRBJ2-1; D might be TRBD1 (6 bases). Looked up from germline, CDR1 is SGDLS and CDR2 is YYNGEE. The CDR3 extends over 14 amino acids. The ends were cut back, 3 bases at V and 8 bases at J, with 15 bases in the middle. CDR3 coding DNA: TGTGCCAGCAGCGGATGGACAGATTTAGATGAGCAGTTCTTC. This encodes CASSGWTDLDEQFF.

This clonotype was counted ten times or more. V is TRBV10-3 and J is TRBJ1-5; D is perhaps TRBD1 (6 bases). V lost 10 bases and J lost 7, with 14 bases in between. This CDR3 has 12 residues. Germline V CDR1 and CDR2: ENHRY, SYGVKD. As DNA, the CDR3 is TGTGCCACCGCTGACACAGGGCAGCCCCAGCATTTT. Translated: CATADTGQPQHF.

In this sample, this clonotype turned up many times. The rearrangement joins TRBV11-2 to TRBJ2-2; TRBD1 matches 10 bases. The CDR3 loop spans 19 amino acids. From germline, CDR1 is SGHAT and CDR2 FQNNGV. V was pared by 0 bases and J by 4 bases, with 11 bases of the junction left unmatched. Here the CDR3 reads CASSLDRPRGQGSTGELFF. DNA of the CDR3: TGTGCCAGCAGCTTAGATCGGCCCCGGGGACAGGGGAGCACCGGGGAGCTGTTTTTT.

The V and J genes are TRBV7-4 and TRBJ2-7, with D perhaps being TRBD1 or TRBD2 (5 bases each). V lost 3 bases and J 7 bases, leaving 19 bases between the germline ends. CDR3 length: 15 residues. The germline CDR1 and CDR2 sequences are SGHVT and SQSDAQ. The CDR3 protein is CASSLHRDGAGEQYF. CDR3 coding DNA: TGTGCCAGCAGCTTGCATAGGGACGGAGCTGGAGAGCAGTACTTC. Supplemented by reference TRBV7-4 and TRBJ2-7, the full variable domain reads GAGVSQSPRYKVAKRGRDVALRCDSISGHVTLYWYRQTLGQGSEVLTYSQSDAQRDKSGRPSGRFSAERPERSVSTLKIQRTEQGDSAVYLCASSLHRDGAGEQYFGPGTRLTVT.

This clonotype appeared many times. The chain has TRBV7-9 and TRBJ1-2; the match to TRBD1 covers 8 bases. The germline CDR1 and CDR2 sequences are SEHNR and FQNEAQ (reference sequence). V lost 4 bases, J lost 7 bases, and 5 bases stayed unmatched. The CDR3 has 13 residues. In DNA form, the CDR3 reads TGTGCCAGCAGCTCAGGACAGGGAACTGGCTACACCTTC. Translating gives CASSSGQGTGYTF.